The 7 T cell receptor beta chains given below trace back to one sample, sequenced in a study of PD-L1 blockade in urothelial cancer (TCRdb year 2017). Library prep was done by the immunoSEQ multiplex PCR assay. Held by TCRdb, this immuneACCESS table contains in-frame sequences only and omits some clones. Under half of the omission traces to an unresolved V gene where checked; the cause of the rest is unknown. This sample has approximately 120,000 clones in its table, and around 88% of those were observed once. The ten most abundant clones make up 2.4% of the sample. The time point label, read with the paper, signifies: peripheral blood 6 weeks after treatment start. This specimen consisted of PBMCs, obtained around atezolizumab (anti-PD-L1) treatment. These receptors were taken from a man aged 45-60 years with urothelial cancer.

J is TRBJ1-6 and V is TRBV7-9; weak D call: TRBD1 (6 bases). The CDR3 has 17 residues. Germline V CDR1 and CDR2: SEHNR, FQNEAQ (reference sequence). V gave up 2 bases and J gave up 6 bases, with 17 bases separating them. Here the CDR3 DNA reads TGTGCCAGCAGCTTAACGGCGCAGGGGCCAACTAATTCACCCCTCCACTTT. Translation: CASSLTAQGPTNSPLHF.

The chain joins TRBV9 to TRBJ2-1, with 12 bases that match TRBD2. The junction had 7 bases not matched to a gene; V was cut back by 3 bases and J by 15 bases. Germline loops: CDR1 SGDLS, CDR2 YYNGEE. CDR3 length: 13 residues. CDR3 in amino acids: CASSAATSGRLFF. The DNA for the CDR3 is TGTGCCAGCAGCGCGGCGACTAGCGGGAGACTGTTCTTC.

This clone appeared a single time. V is TRBV29-1 and J is TRBJ1-1; the D is unclear. Germline-derived CDR1 and CDR2 are SQVTM and ANQGSEA. There are 13 residues in the CDR3. Trimming pared 0 bases from V and 5 bases from J, leaving 10 bases between. The CDR3 spells CSVEDLLYTEAFF. As DNA, the CDR3 is TGCAGCGTTGAAGATCTTCTTTATACTGAAGCTTTCTTT.

The chain combines TRBV2 with TRBJ1-4; D uncertain. CDR1 and CDR2 (germline): SNHLY, FYNNEI. V dropped 4 bases and J dropped 7 bases, with 13 bases sitting between them. The CDR3 runs 14 residues. CDR3 in DNA: TGTGCCAGCAGTGCTGTGGACTTGGGTGAAAAACTGTTTTTT. It translates to CASSAVDLGEKLFF.

The rearrangement uses TRBV7-9 and TRBJ1-3; 7 bases map to TRBD1. CDR3 size: 16 residues. Germline V gene lookup returns CDR1 SEHNR and CDR2 FQNEAQ (reference sequence). After removal of 5 bases from V and 6 bases from J, the junction contained 13 bases not matched to a gene. The CDR3 sequence is CASSRTGGGGSNTIYF. CDR3 sequence (DNA): TGTGCCAGCAGCCGGACAGGCGGTGGGGGATCAAACACCATATATTTT. Together with reference TRBV7-9 and TRBJ1-3, the CDR3 gives the full variable domain: DTGVSQNPRHKITKRGQNVTFRCDPISEHNRLYWYRQTLGQGPEFLTYFQNEAQLEKSRLLSDRFSAERPKGSFSTLEIQRTEQGDSAMYLCASSRTGGGGSNTIYFGEGSWLTVV.

In this sample, this clone turned up a few times. This chain connects TRBV2 to TRBJ1-4, with 7 bases lining up with TRBD1. The CDR3 totals 15 residues. J lost 0 bases, V lost 4 bases, and 2 bases had no gene match. Germline lookup yields CDR1 SNHLY and CDR2 FYNNEI. CDR3 region: CASSGQGTTNEKLFF. CDR3 coding DNA: TGTGCCAGCAGTGGACAGGGAACAACTAATGAAAAACTGTTTTTT.

The chain recombines TRBV5-6 with TRBJ2-5; perhaps TRBD2 as D (7 bases). V was pared by 5 bases and J by 9 bases, with 11 bases between. The germline gives CDR1 SGHDT, CDR2 YYEEEE. The CDR3 spans 11 residues. The CDR3 is CASSQGRAQYF. CDR3 nucleotide sequence: TGTGCCAGCAGTCAGGGGAGGGCCCAGTACTTC.